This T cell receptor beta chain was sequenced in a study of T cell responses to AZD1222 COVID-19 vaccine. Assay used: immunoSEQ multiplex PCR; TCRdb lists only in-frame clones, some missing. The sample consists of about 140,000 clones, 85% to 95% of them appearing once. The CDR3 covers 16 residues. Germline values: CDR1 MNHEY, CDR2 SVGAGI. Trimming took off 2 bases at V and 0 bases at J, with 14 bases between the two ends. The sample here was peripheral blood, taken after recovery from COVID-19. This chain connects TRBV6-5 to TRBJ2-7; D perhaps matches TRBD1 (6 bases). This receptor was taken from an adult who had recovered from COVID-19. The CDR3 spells CASSYTPSQGSYEQYF. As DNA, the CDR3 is TGTGCCAGCAGTTACACTCCTTCACAGGGCTCCTACGAGCAGTACTTC.